This T cell receptor (beta chain) was recovered during a study of tumor and adjacent non-tumor tissue in lung cancer. In the study overall: The cohort had about twelve adenocarcinoma, a couple of squamous cell and 1 small cell patients.

RNA was extracted from bulk tissue without any cell sorting. Donors were chemotherapy-naive, newly diagnosed lung cancer surgical patients in China, August–late 2014. Regarding the study as a whole: Normal lung showed higher cumulative top 100 clone frequency than tumor.

The table lists this clonotype with a few counts. As yet, its antigen is unknown. The library came from three nested PCR rounds adapted from ARM-PCR protocols. TCRdb re-called the multiplex PCR reads through MiXCR, storing one row per CDR3 protein. The sample contains about 110,000 distinct CDR3 sequences, approximately 87% of which appear only once. This sequence originates from a man aged 65 to 79 with non-small cell lung cancer. Sequenced: lung tumor tissue.

Here the CDR3 DNA reads TGCAGTGCTATACCGCGACAGGGGAACGAGCAGTACTTC. Translation: CSAIPRQGNEQYF. The rearrangement links TRBV20-1 to TRBJ2-7; 8 bases agree with TRBD1. The J segment lost 5 bases and the V segment lost 4 bases, leaving 7 bases of the junction unmatched. This CDR3 region has 13 residues. In germline, CDR1 is DFQATT, CDR2 SNEGSKA (reference sequence).